This entry features one T cell receptor (beta chain) sequence. The data were produced by immunoSEQ multiplex PCR, yet TCRdb's version contains in-frame clones alone and is incomplete. The table records approximately 250,000 clones, roughly 84% of them present only once. The sample belongs to a study of blood T cell repertoires in COVID-19. Overall study: Spain, Italy and the United States supplied samples that represented acute and convalescent COVID-19.

Per the germline V gene, CDR1 is DFQATT and CDR2 is SNEGSKA (reference sequence). V gave up 6 bases and J gave up 6 bases, with 10 bases separating them. This CDR3 region has 11 residues. V is TRBV20-1 and J is TRBJ2-3, with D tentatively TRBD1 (5 bases). Sequenced sample: peripheral blood. The sequence was obtained from a woman aged 40-49 years who had recovered from COVID-19. The CDR3 DNA reads as TGCAGTGCAGGGGTTCGGGATACGCAGTATTTT. This sequence encodes CSAGVRDTQYF.